The next 15 T cell receptor beta chains were all read from a single sample in a study of early T cells in non-severe SARS-CoV-2 infection. TCRdb called the 5' RACE reads again in MiXCR, with one record for every CDR3 protein. The repertoire includes some 120,000 distinct CDR3 sequences, 14% to 15% of them detected once, and just over 20% sits in the top ten. Sequenced: whole blood. The origin of the receptors is an adult who was a healthcare worker with PCR-confirmed SARS-CoV-2 infection or an uninfected control (not recorded which).

The chain links TRBV3-1 to TRBJ2-3; TRBD2 agrees at 7 bases. CDR1 is LGHDT, CDR2 YNNKEL, per germline (reference sequence). CDR3 length: 14 residues. V shed 3 bases and J 1 base; nucleotides not matched to a gene: 1. CDR3 sequence: CASSHSGCTDTQYF. The CDR3 region has the DNA TGTGCCAGCAGCCATAGCGGGTGCACAGATACGCAGTATTTT.

The table lists this clonotype with a few counts. V and J are TRBV7-9 and TRBJ2-5, with D perhaps TRBD1 (6 bases). There are 13 residues in the CDR3. Between the trimmed V and J ends, which lost 3 bases and 4 bases, there was a span of 9 bases. Germline CDR1 SEHNR, CDR2 FQNEAQ (reference sequence). CDR3 loop: CASSLGAAETQYF. The CDR3 nucleotides are TGTGCCAGCAGCTTGGGGGCGGCAGAGACCCAGTACTTC.

This clonotype has just a few counts. This chain connects TRBV5-1 to TRBJ1-2; 8 bases fit TRBD1. Germline CDR1 and CDR2: SGHRS and YFSETQ. After removal of 4 bases from V and 4 bases from J, the junction contained 9 bases not matched to a gene. The CDR3 totals 15 residues. The DNA of the CDR3 is TGCGCCAGCAGCCCGGGGACAGGACTAGGCTATGGCTACACCTTC. Translating it yields CASSPGTGLGYGYTF. Full variable domain (remainder filled in from reference TRBV5-1 and TRBJ1-2): KAGVTQTPRYLIKTRGQQVTLSCSPISGHRSVSWYQQTPGQGLQFLFEYFSETQRNKGNFPGRFSGRQFSNSRSEMNVSTLELGDSALYLCASSPGTGLGYGYTFGSGTRLTVV.

Many counts were recorded for this clonotype. The chain is built from TRBV4-1 and TRBJ2-3; weak D call: TRBD2 (6 bases). V was shortened by 4 bases and J by 4 bases, with 12 bases between the two germline ends. Per germline, CDR1 MGHRA and CDR2 YSYEKL. The CDR3 extends over 14 amino acids. CDR3 amino acids: CASSLGTSADTQYF. The CDR3 DNA reads TGCGCCAGCAGCCTTGGGACTTCCGCAGATACGCAGTATTTT.

This clonotype was seen repeatedly, ten times or more. The chain couples TRBV30 to TRBJ2-7; D unclear. Germline CDR1 and CDR2: GTSNPN and SVGIG (reference sequence). The CDR3 is 12 amino acids. Deletions cut 5 bases from V and 0 bases from J, with 8 bases between. CDR3 sequence (DNA): TGTGCCTGGGGAAGGAGCTCCTACGAGCAGTACTTC. Its translation is CAWGRSSYEQYF. The entire variable domain, with the rest obtained from reference TRBV30 and TRBJ2-7, is as follows: SQTIHQWPATLVQPVGSPLSLECTVEGTSNPNLYWYRQAAGRGLQLLFYSVGIGQISSEVPQNLSASRPQDRQFILSSKKLLLSDSGFYLCAWGRSSYEQYFGPGTRLTVT.

This clonotype has only a few counts. The chain joins TRBV10-2 to TRBJ2-7; 12 bases match TRBD2. Germline CDR1 WSHSY, CDR2 SAAADI. CDR3 length equals 16 residues. V lost 6 bases to trimming and J lost 3 bases; unmatched junction nucleotides: 9. The CDR3 bases are TGCGCCAGCAGCCCTTCCGGACTAGCGGGGCTCTACGAGCAGTACTTC. It translates to CASSPSGLAGLYEQYF.

This clonotype was seen a handful of times. V gene TRBV27 combines with J gene TRBJ1-2, with a tentative D call TRBD1 (5 bases). Germline V gives CDR1 MNHEY, CDR2 SMNVEV (reference sequence). V was cut by 2 bases and J by 6 bases, with 10 bases left in between. CDR3 length: 13 residues. This chain's CDR3 is CASSLQGLNGYTF. The DNA for the CDR3 is TGTGCCAGCAGTTTACAGGGATTGAATGGCTACACCTTC.

The gene calls are TRBV2 and TRBJ2-3; 7 bases fit TRBD2. The CDR3 extends over 15 amino acids. The trim removed 3 bases at V and 1 base at J, leaving 4 bases unmatched. The germline V gene encodes CDR1 SNHLY and CDR2 FYNNEI. CDR3 in amino acids: CASSEMAGGTDTQYF. The CDR3, as DNA: TGTGCCAGCAGTGAGATGGCGGGGGGCACAGATACGCAGTATTTT.

The rearrangement joins TRBV29-1 to TRBJ1-1; D gene ambiguous. The length of the CDR3 is 9 residues. The V gene lost 7 bases and the J gene lost 11 bases, with 11 bases spanning the gap. CDR1 SQVTM and CDR2 ANQGSEA come from the germline V gene. CDR3 DNA sequence: TGCAGCGGGGCGGGAACGGCTTTCTTT. It is translated as CSGAGTAFF.

This clonotype is labeled as medium-sized (0.01 to 0.1%). V usage is TRBV12-5 and J usage is TRBJ2-1; D uncertain. This CDR3 is built from 16 residues. The germline gives CDR1 LGHNT, CDR2 FRNRAP. V dropped 4 bases and J dropped 5 bases, with 18 bases sitting between them. DNA for the CDR3: TGTGCTAGTGGTTGGACCTATCGGACGGATAACAATGAGCAGTTCTTC. Its protein is CASGWTYRTDNNEQFF.

This clonotype was picked up a small number of times. This chain links TRBV3-1 with TRBJ2-7; 9 positions match TRBD1. Germline-derived CDR1 and CDR2 are LGHDT and YNNKEL (reference sequence). The CDR3 is 15 residues long. V dropped 0 bases and J dropped 5; count of bases not matched to a gene: 5. The CDR3 region is CASSQDQGQGHEQYF. DNA of the CDR3: TGTGCCAGCAGCCAAGATCAGGGACAGGGCCACGAGCAGTACTTC.

This clonotype was seen ten or more times. This chain links TRBV30 with TRBJ2-5; 12 nucleotides match TRBD2. After removal of 2 bases from V and 5 bases from J, the junction contained 15 bases not matched to a gene. CDR1 is GTSNPN, CDR2 SVGIG, per germline (reference sequence). This CDR3 region has 18 residues. The CDR3 spells CAWSRRLAGATSGETQYF. CDR3 in DNA: TGTGCCTGGAGTCGAAGACTAGCGGGGGCCACAAGCGGGGAGACCCAGTACTTC.

This clonotype was found a few times. The chain couples TRBV5-1 to TRBJ1-1; D unresolved. The V gene lost 4 bases and the J gene lost 5 bases, with 18 bases spanning the gap. The CDR3 extends over 15 amino acids. The germline gives CDR1 SGHRS, CDR2 YFSETQ. The CDR3 here is CASSPFGPRVTEAFF. The CDR3 nucleotides read TGCGCCAGCAGCCCCTTCGGGCCCCGGGTTACTGAAGCTTTCTTT. The complete variable domain, with remaining parts taken from reference TRBV5-1 and TRBJ1-1, reads KAGVTQTPRYLIKTRGQQVTLSCSPISGHRSVSWYQQTPGQGLQFLFEYFSETQRNKGNFPGRFSGRQFSNSRSEMNVSTLELGDSALYLCASSPFGPRVTEAFFGQGTRLTVV.

This chain links TRBV7-9 with TRBJ1-1; tentative D call: TRBD1 (5 bases). V lost 4 bases, J lost 4 bases, and 16 bases lay in between. Germline V gene lookup returns CDR1 SEHNR and CDR2 FQNEAQ (reference sequence). There are 15 residues in the CDR3. This chain's CDR3 is CASSSLEGWGTEAFF. In DNA form, the CDR3 reads TGTGCCAGCAGCTCTCTGGAGGGGTGGGGCACTGAAGCTTTCTTT.

This clonotype appeared many times. The V gene is TRBV2, the J gene TRBJ1-1; D is uncertain. Germline V lookup: CDR1 SNHLY, CDR2 FYNNEI. The CDR3 runs to 12 residues. CDR3 residues: CAGLGPNTEAFF. Written as DNA, the CDR3 is TGTGCTGGCCTAGGGCCGAACACTGAAGCTTTCTTT.